The clone carrying this T cell receptor (beta chain) was found many times. This specimen belongs to a study of spatial heterogeneity in lung cancer. Study context: For the average unique TCR and UMI combination, more than 8.5 occurrences appeared in raw reads.

MiXCR, run by TCRdb on the 5' RACE reads, gives a single entry per CDR3 protein. Here the sample spans under 40,000 distinct CDR3 sequences, approximately 5.2% being singletons. CDR3 size: 15 residues. V was trimmed by 2 bases and J by 7 bases, leaving 17 bases between them. Looked up from germline, CDR1 is SGHTS and CDR2 is YDEGEE. Time point here: sample taken at primary tumor resection. Tumor, nontumor lung or frozen PBMC supplied whole RNA, sequenced without sorting. This rearrangement joins TRBV5-8 to TRBJ2-3; D may be TRBD1 (6 bases). This receptor was taken from a female donor with early-stage non-small cell lung cancer. This specimen was PBMCs, taken at surgery. CDR3 nucleotide sequence: TGTGCCAGCAGCTTAGGACAGACACCGGAAAATACGCAGTATTTT. Its protein is CASSLGQTPENTQYF. Full variable domain (missing parts from reference TRBV5-8 and TRBJ2-3): EAGVTQSPTHLIKTRGQQATLRCSPISGHTSVYWYQQALGLGLQFLLWYDEGEERNRGNFPPRFSGRQFPNYSSELNVNALELEDSALYLCASSLGQTPENTQYFGPGTRLTVL.